These 8 T cell receptor beta chains were sequenced from one sample in a study of vaccination effects on CD4 cells after COVID-19. Their target antigens are unknown. Before sequencing, viral peptide pools were used by the ViraFEST assay to expand antigen-specific CD4+ T cells. Having been cultured for less than 12 days, the cells underwent CD4+ T cell isolation. Participants each got two BNT162b2 or mRNA-1273 vaccine doses. Here immunoSEQ multiplex PCR was the method, and the copy in TCRdb shows in-frame clones only, minus some. The sample records roughly 13,000 clones, about 72% being singletons. The specimen was CD4+ T cells from PBMCs cultured with SARS-CoV-2 spike peptides, collected after COVID-19 vaccination. These receptors were obtained from a human donor who received a COVID-19 vaccine.

CDR3 region: CASRFGTSGRPYSYNEQFF. In nucleotides, the CDR3 is TGTGCAAGTCGCTTCGGGACTAGCGGGAGGCCCTACTCCTACAATGAGCAGTTCTTC. The rearrangement uses TRBV12-2 and TRBJ2-1; TRBD2, the table's D call, lacks a check against the DNA. TRBV12-2 is an annotated pseudogene. The CDR3 covers 19 residues.

This clone was counted once. The chain uses TRBV27 and TRBJ2-6, with TRBD2 matching 10 bases. The germline V gene encodes CDR1 MNHEY and CDR2 SMNVEV (reference sequence). This CDR3 has 18 amino acids. With 6 bases clipped from V and 0 bases from J, the junction kept 8 bases outside the gene matches. The CDR3 loop reads CASSPPPSGSSGANVLTF. The CDR3 coding sequence is TGTGCCAGCAGCCCCCCCCCTAGCGGGAGCTCTGGGGCCAACGTCCTGACTTTC.

The chain recombines TRBV30 with TRBJ1-1; no definite D call. CDR3 size: 11 residues. Germline CDR1 and CDR2: GTSNPN and SVGIG (reference sequence). Trimming cost V 7 bases and J 1 base, with 7 bases left between them. The CDR3 region is CAFTANTEAFF. CDR3 DNA sequence: TGTGCCTTTACAGCGAACACTGAAGCTTTCTTT.

The chain joins TRBV12-5 to TRBJ1-1, with a possible D match to TRBD1 (5 bases). The germline V and J ends were trimmed by 1 base and 5 bases, with 11 bases remaining between them. Germline V gene data show CDR1 as LGHNT and CDR2 as FRNRAP. The length of the CDR3 is 14 residues. The CDR3 region is CASGLGTGRTEAFF. CDR3 in DNA: TGTGCTAGTGGTTTGGGTACGGGACGGACTGAAGCTTTCTTT.

The chain is built from TRBV30 and TRBJ1-6; D call uncertain. The CDR3 consists of 14 residues. V lost 3 bases and J 13 bases, leaving 19 bases between the germline ends. CDR1 and CDR2 (germline): GTSNPN, SVGIG (reference sequence). CDR3 region: CAWSLGRGILPLHF. CDR3 nucleotides: TGTGCCTGGAGCCTCGGTCGTGGAATTTTGCCCCTCCACTTT. Full variable domain (missing parts from reference TRBV30 and TRBJ1-6): SQTIHQWPATLVQPVGSPLSLECTVEGTSNPNLYWYRQAAGRGLQLLFYSVGIGQISSEVPQNLSASRPQDRQFILSSKKLLLSDSGFYLCAWSLGRGILPLHFGNGTRLTVT.

This clone was detected once. The gene calls are TRBV7-8 and TRBJ2-7, with TRBD1 identical over 9 bases. The CDR3 sequence is 15 residues long. J gave up 6 bases and V 5 bases, and 11 bases lay outside the gene matches. From germline, CDR1 is SGHVS and CDR2 FQNEAQ. As DNA, the CDR3 is TGTGCCAGCAGCCCCCTCGACAGGGGGAAGGGCGAGCAGTACTTC. Protein: CASSPLDRGKGEQYF.

The chain carries TRBV27 and TRBJ2-1, with TRBD2 matching over 7 bases. Per germline, CDR1 MNHEY and CDR2 SMNVEV (reference sequence). This CDR3 region has 12 residues. V was pared by 7 bases and J by 9 bases, with 6 bases of the junction left unmatched. CDR3 coding DNA: TGTGCCAGCACCCGGGGGAGGGGTGAGCAGTTCTTC. As protein: CASTRGRGEQFF.

V is TRBV7-9 and J is TRBJ1-2, with 10 bases matching TRBD1. This CDR3 is 14 amino acids long. Germline V CDR1 and CDR2: SEHNR, FQNEAQ (reference sequence). V dropped 9 bases and J dropped 5; count of bases not matched to a gene: 9. CDR3 in DNA: TGTGCCAGTGAATCCGGGACAGGGGAATATGGCTACACCTTC. This translates into CASESGTGEYGYTF.